This is a list of T cell receptor beta chains from one sample in a study of T cell responses to AZD1222 COVID-19 vaccine. Sequenced by immunoSEQ multiplex PCR; TCRdb stores in-frame clones only, minus some. Of around 120,000 clones listed, around nine tenths are singletons. The sample was peripheral blood, taken on day 0 of AZD1222 vaccination. These receptors originate from an adult in good health. Each CDR3 is given with its conserved first and last residue. The D gene is left open where the match is weak. Only some rows state a clone size, as once, few, many or a class for expanded clones.

j_call d_call v_call clone_size cdr3_nt cdr3_aa
TRBJ2-3 . TRBV11-3 . TGTGCCAGCAGCCTAGGAAGAGGTACGCAGTATTTT CASSLGRGTQYF
TRBJ1-3 . TRBV10-1 . TGCGCCAGCAGTGAGTCGCACGGTGCGGCTGGAAACACCATATATTTT CASSESHGAAGNTIYF
TRBJ1-1 . TRBV7-8 . TGTGCCAGCAGCTCCGTGAGGGGGTGGGAGCCTGAAGCTTTCTTT CASSSVRGWEPEAFF
TRBJ2-5 TRBD2 TRBV9 . TGTGCCAGCAGCGCTAGCGGGGGGGTGCAAGAGACCCAGTACTTC CASSASGGVQETQYF
TRBJ1-5 . TRBV19 . TGTGCCAGTAGCCTCGGGAGTTATAGCAATCAGCCCCAGCATTTT CASSLGSYSNQPQHF
TRBJ2-7 TRBD1 TRBV19 . TGTGCCAGTAGCCTGACAGGGCTGACCTACGAGCAGTACTTC CASSLTGLTYEQYF
TRBJ1-4 TRBD1 TRBV29-1 once TGCAGCGTTACAGGGGCTAATGAAAAACTGTTTTTT CSVTGANEKLFF
TRBJ2-1 TRBD2 TRBV10-1 few TGCGCCACCGGGACTAGGTCCTTCAATGAGCAGTTCTTC CATGTRSFNEQFF
TRBJ1-3 . TRBV9 . TGTGCCAGCAGCGGGGTCGATAGCTCTGGAAACACCATATATTTT CASSGVDSSGNTIYF
TRBJ2-5 . TRBV6-4 . TGTGCCAGCAGTCCGAGACCAGAAGAGACCCAGTACTTC CASSPRPEETQYF
TRBJ1-5 TRBD1 TRBV27 . TGTGCCAGCAGTACGACAGGGGGTGGGCAGCCCCAGCATTTT CASSTTGGGQPQHF
TRBJ1-1 TRBD1 TRBV5-1 . TGCGCCAGCAGCCTACACGGGACAGGGGACACTGAAGCTTTCTTT CASSLHGTGDTEAFF
TRBJ1-2 . TRBV12-3/TRBV12-4 . TGTGCCAGCAGCTTCTTGAGGGGTGGCTACACCTTC CASSFLRGGYTF
TRBJ1-2 . TRBV5-4 . TGTGCCAGCAGCCAATTATGGACAGAAGGATATGGCTACACCTTC CASSQLWTEGYGYTF
TRBJ2-1 TRBD2 TRBV7-9 . TGTGCCAGCAGCTTAACCCTAGCGGGGGGTTACAATGAGCAGTTCTTC CASSLTLAGGYNEQFF
TRBJ2-2 . TRBV15 . TGTGCCACCAGCAGAGATCTGGCTGGGTTCAGGTCCCTCAGCACCGGGGAGCTGTTTTTT CATSRDLAGFRSLSTGELFF
TRBJ2-4 TRBD1 TRBV6-5 . TGTGCCAGCAGGCAGACAGGGTTGGCCAAAAACATTCAGTACTTC CASRQTGLAKNIQYF
TRBJ2-7 . TRBV2 . TGTGCCAGCAGTGTAAAGGGGACCTCCTACGAGCAGTACTTC CASSVKGTSYEQYF
TRBJ1-5 . TRBV18 . TGTGCCAGCTCACCTTCGGGGGGGGACCAGCCCCAGCATTTT CASSPSGGDQPQHF
TRBJ1-5 . TRBV2 . TGTGCCAGCACATCCAGGGCTTATCAGCCCCAGCATTTT CASTSRAYQPQHF
TRBJ1-4 . TRBV6-5 . TGTGCCAGCCATGGCGGGGGCTCGGAAAAACTGTTTTTT CASHGGGSEKLFF
TRBJ1-1 . TRBV7-2 . TGTGCCAGCAGCCAAAGTCTGGGGGCGCGGGCTTTCTTT CASSQSLGARAFF
TRBJ1-4 . TRBV10-3 once TGTGCCATTCAGGCGCCAGGGGCAACTAATGAAAAACTGTTTTTT CAIQAPGATNEKLFF
TRBJ2-7 . TRBV4-2 . TGTGCCAGCAGCCTCATCCGGACAGCCGAGCAGTACTTC CASSLIRTAEQYF
TRBJ2-1 . TRBV6-4 . TGTGCCAGCAGTGACCTGGGAAGGGGGGGCAATGAGCAGTTCTTC CASSDLGRGGNEQFF
TRBJ2-3 . TRBV10-3 . TGTGCCATCACAGGGGGGGATAATACGCAGTATTTT CAITGGDNTQYF
TRBJ2-7 . TRBV27 . TGTGCCAGCAGTCGCCTACCCCGCCTCTCCTACGAGCAGTACTTC CASSRLPRLSYEQYF
TRBJ1-5 . TRBV10-1 . TGCGCCAGCAGTCACGATAGCAATCAGCCCCAGCATTTT CASSHDSNQPQHF
TRBJ2-3 . TRBV7-6 . TGTGCCAGCAGCTTAGTCCCTCAGGTGCTGGATACGCAGTATTTT CASSLVPQVLDTQYF
TRBJ1-6 TRBD1 TRBV11-2 . TGTGCCAGCAGCTTAGAGCACAGGGGGAGGTATTCACCCCTCCACTTT CASSLEHRGRYSPLHF
TRBJ1-5 TRBD1 TRBV6-1 once TGTGCCAGCAGTGAAGCCGGAGCAGGGGGATGGAATCAGCCCCAGCATTTT CASSEAGAGGWNQPQHF
TRBJ2-1 . TRBV5-1 few TGCGCCAGCAGCTCCGGACATATCGGCGGGTATGAGCAGTTCTTC CASSSGHIGGYEQFF
TRBJ1-2 . TRBV2 . TGTGCCAGCAGTGAAGACCGGGACAAGGGGCTCCGTGGCTACACCTTC CASSEDRDKGLRGYTF
TRBJ2-7 . TRBV30 . TGTGCCTGGAGCCCCGGGCAGGGCGAGCAGTACTTC CAWSPGQGEQYF
TRBJ1-1 . TRBV7-9 few TGTGCCAGCAGCCTCTTACAGGGTAGTGCTTTCTTT CASSLLQGSAFF
TRBJ1-2 . TRBV7-2 once TGTGCCAGCAGCCCATCTGGGGGGGATGTCTATGGCTACACCTTC CASSPSGGDVYGYTF
TRBJ2-7 . TRBV7-2 once TGTGCCAGCAGCTTATCCTCGACCTACGAGCAGTACTTC CASSLSSTYEQYF
TRBJ2-2 . TRBV9 few TGTGCCAGCAGCGTAGTAATCGACGGGGAGCTGTTTTTT CASSVVIDGELFF
TRBJ2-5 . TRBV7-8 . TGTGCCAGCAGCTTTGACGGGGAAAAAGAGACCCAGTACTTC CASSFDGEKETQYF
TRBJ1-5 . TRBV4-1 . TGCGCCAGCAGCCCTATTCACGGGAATCAGCCCCAGCATTTT CASSPIHGNQPQHF
TRBJ2-7 TRBD1 TRBV10-1 . TGCGCCAGCAGTGAGGAGACAGGGGGGATCTACGAGCAGTACTTC CASSEETGGIYEQYF
TRBJ2-2 . TRBV5-4 few TGTGCCAGCAGCTTCCCCGGGTCAACCGGGGAGCTGTTTTTT CASSFPGSTGELFF
TRBJ1-1 . TRBV6-5 . TGTGCCAGCAGTTACTCGACAGGAGTGAACACTGAAGCTTTCTTT CASSYSTGVNTEAFF
TRBJ1-3 TRBD1 TRBV4-2 few TGTGCCAGCAGCCAAGGACAGGGAAGCGGAAACACCATATATTTT CASSQGQGSGNTIYF
TRBJ2-7 TRBD2 TRBV6-5 . TGTGCCAGCGCCTCGACGGGAGGTCCATCCTACGAGCAGTACTTC CASASTGGPSYEQYF
TRBJ1-1 . TRBV18 . TGTGCCAGCTCACCGGCGGGGGTCAAAGCTGAAGCTTTCTTT CASSPAGVKAEAFF
TRBJ1-6 . TRBV9 . TGTGCCAGCACCCCGGTTTACGGAGGTAATTCACCCCTCCACTTT CASTPVYGGNSPLHF
TRBJ2-3 . TRBV12-3/TRBV12-4 . TGTGCCACCGCCAGGAGATCTTGGGCCTATTTT CATARRSWAYF
TRBJ2-7 . TRBV7-9 . TGTGCCAGCAGCTTAGAGCCCCCCTCCTACGAGCAGTACTTC CASSLEPPSYEQYF
TRBJ1-5 . TRBV24-1 few TGTGCCACCAGTGATTTCGCAGGGACAAATCAGCCCCAGCATTTT CATSDFAGTNQPQHF
TRBJ1-4 . TRBV4-1 . TGCGCCAGCAGCCGGCTCGAGGCAACTAATGAAAAACTGTTTTTT CASSRLEATNEKLFF
TRBJ2-7 TRBD1 TRBV5-1 once TGCGCCAGCAGAGGGGATACAGGGGGCGAGCAGTACTTC CASRGDTGGEQYF
TRBJ1-1 TRBD1 TRBV9 . TGTGCCAGCAGCCGACAGGGATCTGAAGCTTTCTTT CASSRQGSEAFF
TRBJ1-2 TRBD1 TRBV9 . TGTGCCAGCAGCGTAGATGCAGGGGGCTATGGCTACACCTTC CASSVDAGGYGYTF
TRBJ1-2 . TRBV5-6 . TGTGCCAGCAGCTTGGTCGCCGCGACAGTTTATGGCTACACCTTC CASSLVAATVYGYTF